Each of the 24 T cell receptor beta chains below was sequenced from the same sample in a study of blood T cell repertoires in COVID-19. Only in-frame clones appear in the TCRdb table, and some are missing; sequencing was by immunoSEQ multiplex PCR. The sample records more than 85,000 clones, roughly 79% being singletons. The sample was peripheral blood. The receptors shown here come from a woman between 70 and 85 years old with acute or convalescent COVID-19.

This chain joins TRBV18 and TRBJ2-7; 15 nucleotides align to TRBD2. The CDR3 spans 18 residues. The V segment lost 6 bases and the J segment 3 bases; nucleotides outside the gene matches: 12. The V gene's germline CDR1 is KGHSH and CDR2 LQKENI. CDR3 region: CASSQGLAGGPFNYEQYF. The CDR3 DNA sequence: TGTGCCAGCTCCCAGGGACTAGCGGGAGGTCCTTTTAACTACGAGCAGTACTTC.

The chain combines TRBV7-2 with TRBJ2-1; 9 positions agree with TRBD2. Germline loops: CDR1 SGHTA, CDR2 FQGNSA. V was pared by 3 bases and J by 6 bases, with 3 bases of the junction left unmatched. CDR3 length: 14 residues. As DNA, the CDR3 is TGTGCCAGCAGCTTCATGACTAGCGGCAATGAGCAGTTCTTC. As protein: CASSFMTSGNEQFF. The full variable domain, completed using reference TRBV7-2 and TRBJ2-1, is GAGVSQSPSNKVTEKGKDVELRCDPISGHTALYWYRQSLGQGLEFLIYFQGNSAPDKSGLPSDRFSAERTGGSVSTLTIQRTQQEDSAVYLCASSFMTSGNEQFFGPGTRLTVL.

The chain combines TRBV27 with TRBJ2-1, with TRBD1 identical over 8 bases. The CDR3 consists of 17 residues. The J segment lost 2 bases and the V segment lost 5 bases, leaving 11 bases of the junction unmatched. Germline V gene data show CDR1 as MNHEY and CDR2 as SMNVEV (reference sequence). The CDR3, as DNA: TGTGCCAGCAGTCCGAGTTTAGGGACAGGCACCTACAATGAGCAGTTCTTC. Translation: CASSPSLGTGTYNEQFF.

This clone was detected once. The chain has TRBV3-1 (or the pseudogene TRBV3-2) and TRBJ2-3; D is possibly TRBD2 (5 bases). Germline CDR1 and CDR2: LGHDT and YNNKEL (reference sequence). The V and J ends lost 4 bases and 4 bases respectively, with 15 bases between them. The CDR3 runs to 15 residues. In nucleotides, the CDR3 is TGTGCCAGCAGCCCAACGGGAAGAAAGGCAGATACGCAGTATTTT. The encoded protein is CASSPTGRKADTQYF.

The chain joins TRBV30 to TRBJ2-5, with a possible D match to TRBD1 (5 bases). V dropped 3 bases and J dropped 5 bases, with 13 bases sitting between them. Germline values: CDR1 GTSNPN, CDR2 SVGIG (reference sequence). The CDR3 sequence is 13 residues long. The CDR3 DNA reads TGTGCCTGGAGCCCAGGGTGGGGCGAGACCCAGTACTTC. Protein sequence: CAWSPGWGETQYF.

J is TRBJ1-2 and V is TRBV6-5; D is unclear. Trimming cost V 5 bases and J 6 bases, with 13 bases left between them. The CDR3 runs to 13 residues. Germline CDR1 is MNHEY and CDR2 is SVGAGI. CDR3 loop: CASSPGSMDGYTF. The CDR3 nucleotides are TGTGCCAGCAGTCCCGGGAGTATGGATGGCTACACCTTC.

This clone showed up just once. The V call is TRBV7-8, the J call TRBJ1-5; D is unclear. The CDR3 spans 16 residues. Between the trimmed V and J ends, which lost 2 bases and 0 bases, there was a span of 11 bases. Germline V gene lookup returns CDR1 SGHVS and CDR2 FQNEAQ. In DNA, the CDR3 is TGTGCCAGCAGCTTAAGGAGCCTCAATAGCAATCAGCCCCAGCATTTT. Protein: CASSLRSLNSNQPQHF.

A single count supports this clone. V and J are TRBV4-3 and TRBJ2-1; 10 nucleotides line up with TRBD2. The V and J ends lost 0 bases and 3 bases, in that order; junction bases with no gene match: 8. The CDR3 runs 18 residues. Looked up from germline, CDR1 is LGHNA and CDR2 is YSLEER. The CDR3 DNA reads TGCGCCAGCAGCCAAGAGGGGCTAGCGGGAGCCCTCTACAATGAGCAGTTCTTC. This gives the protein CASSQEGLAGALYNEQFF.

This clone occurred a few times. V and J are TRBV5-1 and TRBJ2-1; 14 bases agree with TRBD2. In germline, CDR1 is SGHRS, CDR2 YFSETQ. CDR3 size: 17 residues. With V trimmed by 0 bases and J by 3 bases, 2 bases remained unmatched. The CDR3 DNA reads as TGCGCCAGCAGCTTGGGAGGGACTAGCGGGGGCTACAATGAGCAGTTCTTC. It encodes CASSLGGTSGGYNEQFF.

The CDR3 DNA reads as TGTGCCAGTAGTACCAGCGGGAGAGGGGAGACCCAGTACTTC. Translated: CASSTSGRGETQYF. The chain combines TRBV19 with TRBJ2-5; 8 bases agree with TRBD2. Per the germline V gene, CDR1 is LNHDA and CDR2 is SQIVND (reference sequence). The CDR3 contains 14 residues. The junction had 6 bases not matched to a gene; V was cut back by 4 bases and J by 5 bases. Complete variable domain (other parts from reference TRBV19 and TRBJ2-5): DGGITQSPKYLFRKEGQNVTLSCEQNLNHDAMYWYRQDPGQGLRLIYYSQIVNDFQKGDIAEGYSVSREKKESFPLTVTSAQKNPTAFYLCASSTSGRGETQYFGPGTRLLVL.

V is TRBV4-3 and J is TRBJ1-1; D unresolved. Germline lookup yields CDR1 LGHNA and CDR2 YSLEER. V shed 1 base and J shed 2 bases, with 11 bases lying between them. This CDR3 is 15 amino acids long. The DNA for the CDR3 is TGCGCCAGCAGCCAAGCGGAGGACGGAAACACTGAAGCTTTCTTT. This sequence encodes CASSQAEDGNTEAFF.

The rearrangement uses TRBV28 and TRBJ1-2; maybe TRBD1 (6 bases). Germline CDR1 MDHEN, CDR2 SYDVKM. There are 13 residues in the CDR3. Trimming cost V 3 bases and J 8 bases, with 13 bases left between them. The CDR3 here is CASSFQGISGYTF. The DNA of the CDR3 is TGTGCCAGCAGTTTTCAGGGGATATCAGGCTACACCTTC.

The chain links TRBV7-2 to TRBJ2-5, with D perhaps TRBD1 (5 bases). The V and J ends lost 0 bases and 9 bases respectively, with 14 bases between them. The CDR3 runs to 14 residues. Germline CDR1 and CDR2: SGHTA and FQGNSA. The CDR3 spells CASSLAGAAKAQYF. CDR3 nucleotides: TGTGCCAGCAGCTTAGCAGGGGCGGCGAAGGCCCAGTACTTC.

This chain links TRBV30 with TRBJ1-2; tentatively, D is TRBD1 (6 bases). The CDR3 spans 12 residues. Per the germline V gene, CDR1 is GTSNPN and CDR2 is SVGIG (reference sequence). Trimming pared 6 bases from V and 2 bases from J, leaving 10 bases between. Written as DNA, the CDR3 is TGTGCCTGCGGGACATTAAACTATGGCTACACCTTC. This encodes CACGTLNYGYTF.

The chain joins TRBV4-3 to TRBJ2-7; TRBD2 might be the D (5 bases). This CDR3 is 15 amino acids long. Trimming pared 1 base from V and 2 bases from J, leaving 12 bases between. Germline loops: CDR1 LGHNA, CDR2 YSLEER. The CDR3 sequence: CASSQGTSLTYEQYF. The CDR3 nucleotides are TGCGCCAGCAGCCAAGGGACTTCGTTAACCTACGAGCAGTACTTC.

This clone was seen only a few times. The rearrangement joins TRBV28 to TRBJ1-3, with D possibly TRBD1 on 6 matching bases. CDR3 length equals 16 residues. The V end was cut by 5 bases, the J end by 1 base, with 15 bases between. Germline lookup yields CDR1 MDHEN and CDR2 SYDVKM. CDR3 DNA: TGTGCCAGCAGTCGACGACAGGACTGGTCTGGAAACACCATATATTTT. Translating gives CASSRRQDWSGNTIYF.

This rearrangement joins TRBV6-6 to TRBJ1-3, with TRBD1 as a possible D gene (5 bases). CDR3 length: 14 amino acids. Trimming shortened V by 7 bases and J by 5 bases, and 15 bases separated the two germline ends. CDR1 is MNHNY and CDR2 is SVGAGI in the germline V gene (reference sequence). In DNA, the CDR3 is TGTGCCAGCATTGAGACGACAGAGAGAAACACCATATATTTT. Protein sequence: CASIETTERNTIYF.

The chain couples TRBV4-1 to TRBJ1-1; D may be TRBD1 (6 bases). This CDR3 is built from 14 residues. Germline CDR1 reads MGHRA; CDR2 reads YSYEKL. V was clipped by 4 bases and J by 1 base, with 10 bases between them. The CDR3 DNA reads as TGCGCCAGCAGCCGGACAGTAGGGAACACTGAAGCTTTCTTT. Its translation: CASSRTVGNTEAFF.

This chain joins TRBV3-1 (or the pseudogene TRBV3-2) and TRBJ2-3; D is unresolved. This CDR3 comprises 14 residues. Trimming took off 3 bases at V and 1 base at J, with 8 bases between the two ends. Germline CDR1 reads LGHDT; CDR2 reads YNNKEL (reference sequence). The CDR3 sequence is CASSQGMGTDTQYF. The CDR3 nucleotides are TGTGCCAGCAGCCAGGGCATGGGCACAGATACGCAGTATTTT.

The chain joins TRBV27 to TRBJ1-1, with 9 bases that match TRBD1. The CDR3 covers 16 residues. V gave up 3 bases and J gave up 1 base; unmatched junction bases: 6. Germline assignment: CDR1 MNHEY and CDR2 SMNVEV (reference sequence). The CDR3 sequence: CASSLALGQGNTEAFF. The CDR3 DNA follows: TGTGCCAGCAGTTTGGCCTTGGGACAGGGGAACACTGAAGCTTTCTTT.

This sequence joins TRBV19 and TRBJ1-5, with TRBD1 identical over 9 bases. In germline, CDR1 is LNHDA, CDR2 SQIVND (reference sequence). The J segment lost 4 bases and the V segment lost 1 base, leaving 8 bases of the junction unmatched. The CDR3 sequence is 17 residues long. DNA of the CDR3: TGTGCCAGTAGTATAGTATCTTCCGGACAGGGGAATCAGCCCCAGCATTTT. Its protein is CASSIVSSGQGNQPQHF.

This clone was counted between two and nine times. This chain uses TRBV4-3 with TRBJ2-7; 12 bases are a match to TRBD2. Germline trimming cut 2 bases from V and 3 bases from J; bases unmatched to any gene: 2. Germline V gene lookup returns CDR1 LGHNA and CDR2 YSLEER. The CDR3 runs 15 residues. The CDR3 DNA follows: TGCGCCAGCAGCCAAAGACTAGCGGGGGACTACGAGCAGTACTTC. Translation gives CASSQRLAGDYEQYF.

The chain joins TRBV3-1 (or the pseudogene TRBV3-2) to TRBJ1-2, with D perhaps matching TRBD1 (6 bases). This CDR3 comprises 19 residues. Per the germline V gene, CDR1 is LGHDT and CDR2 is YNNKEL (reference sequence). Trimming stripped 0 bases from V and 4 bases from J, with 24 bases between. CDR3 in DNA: TGTGCCAGCAGCCAAGAAAGGGGGGGGTATAGGATAAGACGCTATGGCTACACCTTC. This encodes CASSQERGGYRIRRYGYTF.

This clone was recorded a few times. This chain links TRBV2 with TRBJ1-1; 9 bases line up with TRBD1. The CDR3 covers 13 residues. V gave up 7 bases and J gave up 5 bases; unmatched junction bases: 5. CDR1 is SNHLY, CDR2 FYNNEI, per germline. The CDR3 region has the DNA TGTGCCAGCACCGAGGACAGGGGTACTGAAGCTTTCTTT. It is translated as CASTEDRGTEAFF.